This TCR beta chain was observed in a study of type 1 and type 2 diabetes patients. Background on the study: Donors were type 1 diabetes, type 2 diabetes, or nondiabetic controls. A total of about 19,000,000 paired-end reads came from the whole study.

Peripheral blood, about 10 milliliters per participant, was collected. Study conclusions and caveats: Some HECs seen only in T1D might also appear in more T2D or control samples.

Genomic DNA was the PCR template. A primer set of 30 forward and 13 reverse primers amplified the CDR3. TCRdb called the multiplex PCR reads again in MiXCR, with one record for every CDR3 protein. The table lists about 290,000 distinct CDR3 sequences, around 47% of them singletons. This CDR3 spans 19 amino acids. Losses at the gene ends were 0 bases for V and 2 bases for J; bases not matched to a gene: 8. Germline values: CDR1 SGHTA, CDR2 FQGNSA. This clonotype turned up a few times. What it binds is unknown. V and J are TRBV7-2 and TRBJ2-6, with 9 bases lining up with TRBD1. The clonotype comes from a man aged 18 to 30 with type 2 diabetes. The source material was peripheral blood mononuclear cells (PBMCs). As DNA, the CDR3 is TGTGCCAGCAGCTTAGCCCCGGGACAGGGCCCCCCTGGGGCCAACGTCCTGACTTTC. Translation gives CASSLAPGQGPPGANVLTF.